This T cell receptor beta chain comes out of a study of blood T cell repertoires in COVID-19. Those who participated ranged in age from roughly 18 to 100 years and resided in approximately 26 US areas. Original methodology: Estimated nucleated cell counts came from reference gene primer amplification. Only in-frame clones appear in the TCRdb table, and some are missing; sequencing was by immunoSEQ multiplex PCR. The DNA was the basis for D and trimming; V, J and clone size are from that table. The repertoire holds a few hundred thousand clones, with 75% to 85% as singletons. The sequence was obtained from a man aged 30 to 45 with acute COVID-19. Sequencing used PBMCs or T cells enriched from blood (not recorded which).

The CDR3 spells CASSLGPTPQETQYF. The CDR3 DNA sequence: TGTGCCAGCAGCTTAGGGCCCACCCCACAGGAGACCCAGTACTTC. The chain uses TRBV11-3 and TRBJ2-5; no clear D gene. Trimming shortened V by 1 base and J by 5 bases, and 14 bases separated the two germline ends. CDR1 and CDR2 from the germline V gene are SGHNT and YENEEA. The CDR3 runs 15 residues.